A single sample is the source of the 6 T cell receptor beta chains below, sequenced in a study of CD8 T cells in ankylosing spondylitis. Study observations and caveats: What appeared characteristic of ankylosing spondylitis blood was a TCR beta motif of eight highly homologous variants.

No antigens are known for them. TCRdb re-derived calls from the 5' RACE reads in MiXCR, one entry per CDR3 protein. The table includes more than 650,000 distinct CDR3 sequences, 12% detected once. The source material was blood, either unsorted or a sorted T cell fraction (not recorded which). These receptor sequences come from a male donor with ankylosing spondylitis.

The genes are TRBV5-4 and TRBJ2-1, with TRBD2 matching 9 bases. In germline, CDR1 is SGHNT, CDR2 YYREEE (reference sequence). This CDR3 region has 16 residues. The V and J ends lost 0 bases and 2 bases, in that order; junction bases with no gene match: 3. The CDR3 region has the DNA TGTGCCAGCAGCTTGGAAGTAGCGGGAGCCTACAATGAGCAGTTCTTC. Protein product: CASSLEVAGAYNEQFF.

With respect to this clonotype: A single base separates this from a much larger clone, so it may be a read error. The V gene is TRBV29-1, the J gene TRBJ2-2; 13 bases match TRBD2. The length of the CDR3 is 16 residues. Germline V lookup: CDR1 SQVTM, CDR2 ANQGSEA. J gave up 5 bases and V 2 bases, and 5 bases lay outside the gene matches. CDR3 region: CSVETSGRERTGELFF. The CDR3 DNA follows: TGCAGCGTTGAAACTAGCGGGAGGGAACGGACCGGGGAGCTGTTTTTT.

This clonotype turned up a few times. V and J are TRBV5-1 and TRBJ1-2; D ambiguous. The CDR3 runs 13 residues. Trimming stripped 1 base from V and 4 bases from J, with 8 bases between. In germline, CDR1 is SGHRS, CDR2 YFSETQ. DNA for the CDR3: TGCGCCAGCAGCTTGCAGGAGTCCTATGGCTACACCTTC. It codes for CASSLQESYGYTF.

This chain joins TRBV5-1 and TRBJ2-1; 10 bases fit TRBD1. The CDR3 is made up of 14 amino acids. CDR1 and CDR2 from the germline V gene are SGHRS and YFSETQ. V shed 6 bases and J 7 bases; nucleotides not matched to a gene: 7. CDR3 amino acids: CASTWDRGGNEQFF. The DNA for the CDR3 is TGCGCCAGCACGTGGGACAGGGGAGGGAATGAGCAGTTCTTC.

This clonotype appeared a few times. The chain links TRBV28 to TRBJ2-5; 9 bases match TRBD2. CDR1 is MDHEN and CDR2 is SYDVKM in the germline V gene. After removal of 10 bases from V and 4 bases from J, the junction contained 7 bases not matched to a gene. The CDR3 contains 13 residues. CDR3 nucleotides: TGTGCCACTCACCTAGCGGGAATAGAGACCCAGTACTTC. Translated: CATHLAGIETQYF.

V usage is TRBV9 and J usage is TRBJ2-7, with unresolved D. The CDR3 loop spans 13 amino acids. Deletions cut 4 bases from V and 7 bases from J, with 15 bases between. Germline CDR1 is SGDLS and CDR2 is YYNGEE. The DNA of the CDR3 is TGTGCCAGCAGCCCTCACCCCCCGGAGGAGCAGTACTTC. This codes for CASSPHPPEEQYF.